This T cell receptor (beta chain) derives from a study of tissue T cells after allogeneic stem cell transplantation. Autopsy tissues spanned esophagus to rectum, liver, skin, and lymphoid organs including spleen. With 2 bases clipped from V and 5 bases from J, the junction kept 8 bases outside the gene matches. The CDR3 sequence is 16 residues long. CDR1 SGHAT and CDR2 FQNNGV come from the germline V gene. Overall study findings and caveats: Limitations included a small, clinically heterogeneous cohort and limited sampling depth. Few T cell clones were shared across patients, but motif clusters showed tissue-specific shared signatures. Blood and spleen captured only part of the tissue TCR repertoire.

A remark on this clone: Its antigen is currently unknown.

Here immunoSEQ multiplex PCR was the method, and the copy in TCRdb shows in-frame clones only, minus some. This sample has about 6,800 clones, with 56% found just once. This chain joins TRBV11-2 and TRBJ2-5; 10 bases match TRBD2. This specimen consisted of duodenum tissue, obtained at autopsy. The sequence was obtained from a female donor aged 60 or older with lung cancer. CDR3: CASSLSPPSGSETQYF. In nucleotides, the CDR3 is TGTGCCAGCAGCTTAAGTCCCCCTAGCGGGAGTGAGACCCAGTACTTC. The full variable domain, in which reference TRBV11-2 and TRBJ2-5 provide the parts outside the CDR3, is EAGVAQSPRYKIIEKRQSVAFWCNPISGHATLYWYQQILGQGPKLLIQFQNNGVVDDSQLPKDRFSAERLKGVDSTLKIQPAKLEDSAVYLCASSLSPPSGSETQYFGPGTRLLVL.